The present entry profiles one TCR beta chain with its context. This record comes from a study of blood T cell repertoires in COVID-19. Overall study context: There were acute and convalescent COVID-19 samples, and they came from the United States, Italy and Spain.

Clones were sequenced by immunoSEQ multiplex PCR, and TCRdb holds only the in-frame ones, with some missing. Here the sample spans about 190,000 clones, 80% to 85% being singletons. There are 13 residues in the CDR3. Germline V CDR1 and CDR2: MDHEN, SYDVKM. Trimming pared 2 bases from V and 6 bases from J, leaving 10 bases between. The study recruited people aged about 18 to 89 years across about 25 US areas. Cohorts were assigned according to the clinical history that participants reported. The source of this sequence is a woman younger than 45 who had been exposed to COVID-19. The sequencing sample was made of PBMCs or T cells enriched from blood (not recorded which). The chain couples TRBV28 to TRBJ1-2; D possibly corresponds to TRBD1 (6 bases). The CDR3 DNA follows: TGTGCCAGCAGTTTACCCACAGGGAATGGCTACACCTTC. Its translation is CASSLPTGNGYTF.